This T cell receptor (beta chain) is from a study of shared clonotypes between healthy human individuals. Study outcomes and limitations: Non-shared clonotypes showed lower generation probabilities than clonotypes common to all four donors. It was only blood that was sampled, and tissue repertoires likely differ.

A word on this clone: Antigen: not known.

Naive CD8 cells lacked CD45RO, underwent positive selection for CCR7 and left out terminally differentiated effector memory CD45RA+ cells. Here immunoSEQ multiplex PCR was the method, and the copy in TCRdb shows in-frame clones only, minus some. The data contain approximately 2,200,000 clones, more than 85% of them singletons. The CDR3 length is 15 residues. V shed 4 bases and J shed 9 bases, with 19 bases lying between them. The germline CDR1 and CDR2 sequences are SGHTA and FQGTGA. The material sequenced was naive CD8+ T cells from PBMCs. The clonotype originates from a man aged 18 to 29 in good health. Some clones in this sample may be carry-over from other donors' samples. The chain recombines TRBV7-3 with TRBJ2-1; perhaps D is TRBD1 or TRBD2 (6 bases each). Written as DNA, the CDR3 is TGTGCCAGCAGCTACCTTGGGGGGCCTGGCAGTGAGCAGTTCTTC. Translated, it gives CASSYLGGPGSEQFF.